This T cell receptor beta chain appears in the sequencing data of a study of T cells in Graves' hyperthyroidism and ophthalmopathy (dated by TCRdb to the late 2010s). About the study as a whole: Peripheral blood samples were taken at the time of initial diagnosis, prior to any treatment. Thyroid tissue and blood T-cell repertoires from about six Graves' hyperthyroidism patients were also compared in the study. Once sampling was done, hyperthyroidism patients were given methimazole at a starting dose of 30 mg daily, whereas ophthalmopathy patients were given high-dose intravenous methylprednisolone. According to the paper, TCR Vbeta CDR3 sequencing was carried out on 135 peripheral blood samples, which came from under 50 ophthalmopathy, 75 or so hyperthyroidism and about 17 progressor patients. Prospective prediction of ophthalmopathy was tested in an independent validation cohort consisting of 18 to 20 hyperthyroidism patients and some 16 patients who later progressed to ophthalmopathy. For training and testing, the 80 to 100 patients in the discovery cohort were randomly divided in a 7:3 ratio. To identify distinguishing TCR V-J signatures, a discovery cohort of 90 to 100 patients was used, comprising some 45 with Graves' ophthalmopathy and some 60 with stable Graves' hyperthyroidism.

Ophthalmopathy patients had moderately to severely active disease, Clinical Activity Score of at least 3, NOSPECS grade of at least 4, and duration under 3 months. Exclusion was applied to patients with uncontrolled infections, other autoimmune diseases, pregnancy or lactation. Clinical symptoms, serum thyroxine and TRAb, thyroid ultrasound, and orbital computed tomography formed the basis for the diagnoses. PBMCs were separated from under 11 ml of fresh peripheral blood using Ficoll-Paque density gradient centrifugation. Trizol reagent was used to extract total RNA, and RNA quality was then checked on an Agilent 2100 Bioanalyzer. TCR beta CDR3 regions were amplified from RNA transcripts. The TCR CDR3 was subjected to a first round of RT-PCR using the HTBI primer set and the Qiagen OneStep RT-PCR kit. The libraries were constructed in a second round of multiplex PCR and then size-selected and purified. The libraries were sequenced on an Illumina HiSeq2000 using paired-end 100 bp reads. From the authors' description of their analysis: SOAPnuke was used to process the raw data, throwing out any read that contained adapters or uncalled bases, had a mean Phred below 15, or lacked an exact constant-primer or identifier match. COPE v1.2.5 was used to merge the high-quality paired reads, and each unique nucleotide sequence was defined as a clonotype. Clonotypes were aligned to IMGT TRBV, TRBD and TRBJ reference segments using MiTCR v1.1. The analysis included only V-J combinations with a frequency above 0.0001, which together covered about 99% of the repertoires. The TCS score was defined as F50 (clonal expansion) divided by E x V (chaos), with BLOSUM62-based TCRdist calculated between CDR3 peptides within each V-J. Welch's t-statistics and random forest reduced just over 500 V-J features to 10 to 15, which were used in a naive Bayes classifier (R e1071). Through fastp at Q25 and MiXCR, TCRdb rebuilt clones from the public reads, retaining in-frame beta chains. CDR3 protein duplicates are merged, each entry listing the most common genes and DNA. The V and J calls and clone size are TCRdb's, not the authors'. Present in this sample are around 620,000 distinct CDR3 sequences, 11% to 15% of which were seen just once. The ten most abundant clones make up around 7% of the sample.

This clonotype was seen at least ten times. What antigen it recognizes has not been identified. The record has no base qualities; no much larger clone is one base away. Inclusive of the bounding cysteine and phenylalanine, the CDR3 is 16 residues long. CDR3 DNA is the only sequence kept; it has 48 bases, read in frame from the first base. CDR1 and CDR2, looked up from the germline V gene, are SGHVS and FQNEAQ. Compared with germline, V lacks 5 bases and J lacks 0 bases; bases without a gene match: 10. Study-level results and caveats: Blood samples also contained most of the expanded thyroid clonotypes (frequency above 0.001), which suggests that blood repertoires may reflect thyroid immune responses. In validation, the model predicted progression to ophthalmopathy a median of around six months before onset, with about 67% sensitivity and about 72% specificity. No statistical method was used to set the sample size in advance, and investigators knew the group allocation. A model built on a 13 V-J signature distinguished ophthalmopathy from stable hyperthyroidism, reaching around 87% sensitivity and 81.08% specificity in cross-validation and 80%/75% in testing.

The sequenced material came from blood. The V and J segments used are TRBV7-8 and TRBJ2-7; 7 of the junction bases match TRBD1. This receptor was obtained from a woman aged 18 to 35 with Graves' ophthalmopathy. The CDR3 region reads CASSPRDSRSSYEQYF. The DNA is TGTGCCAGCAGCCCACGGGACAGTAGAAGCTCCTACGAGCAGTACTTC.